Listed here are 14 T cell receptor beta chains from one sample, sequenced in a study of T cell repertoires in cytomegalovirus infection. MiXCR, run by TCRdb on the reads, gives a single entry per CDR3 protein. The table lists 200,000 to 300,000 distinct CDR3 sequences, less than 9.5% of them singletons, with approximately 16% in the top ten. The sequencing sample was made of PBMCs. All receptors come from a human donor in good health (CMV status not recorded). Some clones in this sample may be carry-over from other donors' samples.

The V gene is TRBV29-1, the J gene TRBJ1-5; D is unresolved. Germline CDR1 and CDR2: SQVTM and ANQGSEA. CDR3 length: 13 residues. V gave up 7 bases and J gave up 6 bases, with 16 bases separating them. In nucleotides, the CDR3 is TGCAGCGCTGGGGATTCGACCCGTCAGCCCCAGCATTTT. Protein product: CSAGDSTRQPQHF.

Many counts were recorded for this clonotype. V is TRBV7-2 and J is TRBJ1-1; D unclear. V lost 4 bases to trimming and J lost 8 bases, with 8 bases between them. This CDR3 spans 11 amino acids. Looked up from germline, CDR1 is SGHTA and CDR2 is FQGNSA. The CDR3 DNA is TGTGCCAGCAGCTCGTGGGGAGAAGCTTTCTTT. Its protein is CASSSWGEAFF.

Many counts were recorded for this clonotype. The gene calls are TRBV7-2 and TRBJ1-5, with D possibly being TRBD1 (6 bases). The ends were cut back, 5 bases at V and 4 bases at J, with 9 bases in the middle. This CDR3 comprises 13 residues. Germline loops: CDR1 SGHTA, CDR2 FQGNSA. The CDR3 region is CASSPTGNQPQHF. Written as DNA, the CDR3 is TGTGCCAGCAGCCCCACAGGGAATCAGCCCCAGCATTTT. Variable domain in full (rest from reference TRBV7-2 and TRBJ1-5): GAGVSQSPSNKVTEKGKDVELRCDPISGHTALYWYRQSLGQGLEFLIYFQGNSAPDKSGLPSDRFSAERTGGSVSTLTIQRTQQEDSAVYLCASSPTGNQPQHFGDGTRLSIL.

The sample holds many counts of this clonotype. The V call is TRBV24-1, the J call TRBJ1-2; no reliable D call. Germline lookup yields CDR1 KGHDR and CDR2 SFDVKD. This CDR3 spans 13 amino acids. V was clipped by 2 bases and J by 6 bases, with 9 bases between them. For the CDR3, the DNA is TGTGCCACCAGTGATTCGTACGGGGATGGCTACACCTTC. It yields the protein CATSDSYGDGYTF.

This clonotype was picked up many times. The gene calls are TRBV19 and TRBJ1-4; 8 positions agree with TRBD1. Germline V lookup: CDR1 LNHDA, CDR2 SQIVND (reference sequence). The CDR3 sequence is 15 residues long. V lost 6 bases and J lost 7; bases outside the gene matches: 10. In nucleotides, the CDR3 is TGTGCCAGTAGAACATCCGGGACAGGCGGTGAAAAACTGTTTTTT. It encodes CASRTSGTGGEKLFF. The variable domain in full, completed from reference TRBV19 and TRBJ1-4, reads DGGITQSPKYLFRKEGQNVTLSCEQNLNHDAMYWYRQDPGQGLRLIYYSQIVNDFQKGDIAEGYSVSREKKESFPLTVTSAQKNPTAFYLCASRTSGTGGEKLFFGSGTQLSVL.

This chain links TRBV28 with TRBJ1-1; D perhaps matches TRBD1 (6 bases). Germline loops: CDR1 MDHEN, CDR2 SYDVKM. CDR3 length equals 19 residues. Trimming shortened V by 1 base and J by 6 bases, and 27 bases separated the two germline ends. For the CDR3, the DNA is TGTGCCAGCAGTTTATTGGTGGCAGGGGCTTTAGAAAAACGGGCTGAAGCTTTCTTT. Protein product: CASSLLVAGALEKRAEAFF.

This clonotype occurred many times. The CDR3 is CASSLSTSGGSYEQYF. CDR3 in DNA: TGTGCCAGCAGCTTAAGTACTAGCGGGGGCTCCTACGAGCAGTACTTC. This chain joins TRBV7-2 and TRBJ2-7, with 11 positions matching TRBD2. The CDR3 consists of 16 residues. Germline lookup yields CDR1 SGHTA and CDR2 FQGNSA. Trimming took 2 bases from V and 0 from J; bases not matched to a gene: 3.

This clonotype was counted only a few times. V and J are TRBV6-1 and TRBJ1-2; maybe TRBD1 (5 bases). Looked up from germline, CDR1 is MNHNS and CDR2 is SASEGT. This CDR3 is built from 13 residues. V gave up 6 bases and J gave up 4 bases, with 12 bases separating them. The CDR3 bases are TGTGCCAGCAGGGGGGTGATCTTCTATGGCTACACCTTC. Amino acids: CASRGVIFYGYTF.

The sample holds many counts of this clonotype. The chain couples TRBV27 to TRBJ2-7; D call uncertain. Trimming stripped 4 bases from V and 3 bases from J, with 4 bases between. Germline CDR1 is MNHEY and CDR2 is SMNVEV (reference sequence). The CDR3 totals 11 residues. The CDR3 region has the DNA TGTGCCAGCAGTTCCAACTACGAGCAGTACTTC. It is translated as CASSSNYEQYF.

This clonotype was detected ten times or more. The chain uses TRBV7-8 and TRBJ2-1; 7 nucleotides agree with TRBD1. Losses at the gene ends were 5 bases for V and 6 bases for J; bases not matched to a gene: 7. Germline-derived CDR1 and CDR2 are SGHVS and FQNEAQ. This CDR3 has 14 amino acids. As DNA, the CDR3 is TGTGCCAGCAGCGAGGGACAGTTGACCAATGAGCAGTTCTTC. It encodes CASSEGQLTNEQFF. Filled out from reference TRBV7-8 and TRBJ2-1, the complete variable domain reads GAGVSQSPRYKVAKRGQDVALRCDPISGHVSLFWYQQALGQGPEFLTYFQNEAQLDKSGLPSDRFFAERPEGSVSTLKIQRTQQEDSAVYLCASSEGQLTNEQFFGPGTRLTVL.

This clonotype was observed many times. V is TRBV7-2 and J is TRBJ2-6; no definite D call. V gave up 5 bases and J gave up 8 bases, with 10 bases separating them. CDR1 is SGHTA, CDR2 FQGNSA, per germline. The CDR3 spans 13 residues. CDR3 residues: CASSAFVSNVLTF. CDR3 nucleotide sequence: TGTGCCAGCAGCGCATTCGTCTCCAACGTCCTGACTTTC.

The sample holds a few counts of this clonotype. This sequence may be a read error, since a much larger clone differs from it by one base. This chain joins TRBV6-6 and TRBJ1-1; the D is unclear. The V end was cut by 5 bases, the J end by 0 bases, with 7 bases between. Germline V lookup: CDR1 MNHNY, CDR2 SVGAGI (reference sequence). This CDR3 spans 13 amino acids. Here the CDR3 DNA reads TGTGCCAGCAGTAACGAGATGAACACTGAAGCTTTCTTT. Its protein is CASSNEMNTEAFF.

This clonotype occurred many times. V usage is TRBV7-6 and J usage is TRBJ2-7; D is undetermined. The CDR3 is 13 residues long. Trimming stripped 3 bases from V and 3 bases from J, with 9 bases between. Germline-derived CDR1 and CDR2 are SGHVS and FNYEAQ. The CDR3 region is CASSFGPFYEQYF. CDR3 sequence (DNA): TGTGCCAGCAGCTTCGGCCCTTTCTACGAGCAGTACTTC.

In its sample, this clonotype was seen many times. This sequence joins TRBV7-2 and TRBJ1-1; D gene unclear. V was shortened by 3 bases and J by 0 bases, with 8 bases between the two germline ends. From germline, CDR1 is SGHTA and CDR2 FQGNSA. This CDR3 contains 14 residues. For the CDR3, the DNA is TGTGCCAGCAGCTTTTCCCACCTGAACACTGAAGCTTTCTTT. Protein sequence: CASSFSHLNTEAFF. Using reference TRBV7-2 and TRBJ1-1 for the parts outside the CDR3, the full variable domain is GAGVSQSPSNKVTEKGKDVELRCDPISGHTALYWYRQSLGQGLEFLIYFQGNSAPDKSGLPSDRFSAERTGGSVSTLTIQRTQQEDSAVYLCASSFSHLNTEAFFGQGTRLTVV.